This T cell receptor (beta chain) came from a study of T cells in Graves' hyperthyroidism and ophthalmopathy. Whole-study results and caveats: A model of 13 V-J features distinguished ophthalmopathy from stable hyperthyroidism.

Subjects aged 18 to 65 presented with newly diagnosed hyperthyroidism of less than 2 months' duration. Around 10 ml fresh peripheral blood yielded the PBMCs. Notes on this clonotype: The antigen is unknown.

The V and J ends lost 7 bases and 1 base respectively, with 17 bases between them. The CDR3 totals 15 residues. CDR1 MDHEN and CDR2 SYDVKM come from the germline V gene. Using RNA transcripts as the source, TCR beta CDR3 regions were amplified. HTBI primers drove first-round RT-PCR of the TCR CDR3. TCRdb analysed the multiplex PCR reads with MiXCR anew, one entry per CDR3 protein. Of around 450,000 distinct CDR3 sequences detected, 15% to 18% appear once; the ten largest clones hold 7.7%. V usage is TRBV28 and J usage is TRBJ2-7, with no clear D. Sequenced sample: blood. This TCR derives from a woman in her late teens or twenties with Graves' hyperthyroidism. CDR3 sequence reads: CASTPLAEGSYEQYF. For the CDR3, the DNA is TGTGCCAGCACCCCGTTGGCCGAAGGGTCCTACGAGCAGTACTTC.